One sample yielded the 18 T cell receptor beta chains listed below, sequenced in a study of blood T cell repertoires in COVID-19. Assay: immunoSEQ multiplex PCR; the TCRdb copy retains only in-frame clones and omits some. The sample consists of approximately 70,000 clones, 79% of them appearing once. Source material: peripheral blood. These receptor sequences come from an older woman with acute or convalescent COVID-19.

This clone occurred once. V usage is TRBV2 and J usage is TRBJ2-1; TRBD2 aligns across 12 bases. The CDR3 runs to 15 residues. Germline-derived CDR1 and CDR2 are SNHLY and FYNNEI. V was pared by 8 bases and J by 8 bases, with 10 bases of the junction left unmatched. CDR3 region: CASAGTSGFWDEQFF. The CDR3 DNA reads as TGTGCCAGCGCTGGGACTAGCGGGTTTTGGGATGAGCAGTTCTTC.

The chain recombines TRBV6-2 or TRBV6-3 with TRBJ2-6; no definite D call. The CDR3 spans 15 residues. V dropped 5 bases and J dropped 4 bases, with 12 bases sitting between them. Per the germline V gene, CDR1 is MNHEY and CDR2 is SVGEGT. The CDR3 here is CASSRLTPGANVLTF. CDR3 bases: TGTGCCAGCAGTCGATTAACTCCAGGGGCCAACGTCCTGACTTTC.

This clone turned up a few times. The chain has TRBV6-2 or TRBV6-3 and TRBJ1-4; D call uncertain. V was trimmed by 2 bases and J by 0 bases, leaving 7 bases between them. The CDR3 spans 15 residues. Germline loops: CDR1 MNHEY, CDR2 SVGEGT. The CDR3 protein is CASSYMSATNEKLFF. As DNA, the CDR3 is TGTGCCAGCAGTTACATGAGTGCAACTAATGAAAAACTGTTTTTT.

The sample holds a few counts of this clone. The chain employs TRBV18 and TRBJ2-1; maybe TRBD2 (6 bases). This CDR3 has 16 residues. Between the trimmed V and J ends, which lost 2 bases and 1 base, there was a span of 12 bases. Germline CDR1 reads KGHSH; CDR2 reads LQKENI. CDR3 nucleotides: TGTGCCAGCTCACCAACCGGGCGGGGTTCCTACAATGAGCAGTTCTTC. Amino acids: CASSPTGRGSYNEQFF.

The chain has TRBV6-5 and TRBJ1-2; D not certain. The germline CDR1 and CDR2 sequences are MNHEY and SVGAGI. The CDR3 covers 12 residues. Between the trimmed V and J ends, which lost 10 bases and 4 bases, there was a span of 13 bases. In DNA, the CDR3 is TGTGCCACAGCTCCAGGCCTCTATGGCTACACCTTC. Translation: CATAPGLYGYTF.

The chain is built from TRBV19 and TRBJ1-1; D is perhaps TRBD1 (5 bases). Germline V gene data show CDR1 as LNHDA and CDR2 as SQIVND (reference sequence). The CDR3 runs to 15 residues. The germline V and J ends were trimmed by 7 bases and 2 bases, with 17 bases remaining between them. The chain's CDR3 is CASIDPGGINTEAFF. In DNA, the CDR3 is TGTGCCAGTATCGACCCCGGGGGAATAAACACTGAAGCTTTCTTT.

This clone was seen only once. The V call is TRBV24-1, the J call TRBJ2-3; 12 nucleotides match TRBD2. Losses at the gene ends were 3 bases for V and 12 bases for J; bases not matched to a gene: 12. CDR3 length: 16 amino acids. CDR1 is KGHDR and CDR2 is SFDVKD in the germline V gene. CDR3 DNA: TGTGCCACCAGTGATCACCAGACCGGGACTAGCGGGCCCCAGTATTTT. Its protein is CATSDHQTGTSGPQYF.

The chain employs TRBV11-2 and TRBJ2-7, with TRBD1 matching over 7 bases. Germline values: CDR1 SGHAT, CDR2 FQNNGV. The length of the CDR3 is 17 residues. After removal of 5 bases from V and 1 base from J, the junction contained 14 bases not matched to a gene. Here the CDR3 DNA reads TGTGCCAGCAGCCCGATAAACCGGGACAGTGATTCCTACGAGCAGTACTTC. This translates into CASSPINRDSDSYEQYF.

The chain employs TRBV27 and TRBJ1-2; TRBD1 matches 7 bases. The germline CDR1 and CDR2 sequences are MNHEY and SMNVEV (reference sequence). This CDR3 comprises 15 residues. Losses at the gene ends were 7 bases for V and 2 bases for J; bases not matched to a gene: 10. The CDR3 is CASTLYTGANYGYTF. CDR3 coding DNA: TGTGCCAGCACCCTATACACAGGGGCAAACTATGGCTACACCTTC.

The V gene is TRBV2, the J gene TRBJ2-1; 9 bases map to TRBD1. Germline assignment: CDR1 SNHLY and CDR2 FYNNEI. The CDR3 is made up of 12 amino acids. V lost 7 bases and J lost 6; bases outside the gene matches: 1. The CDR3 region is CASTDRGNEQFF. CDR3 sequence (DNA): TGTGCCAGCACGGACAGGGGCAATGAGCAGTTCTTC.

This sequence joins TRBV18 and TRBJ1-1; D gene ambiguous. From germline, CDR1 is KGHSH and CDR2 LQKENI. The CDR3 contains 13 residues. Trimming shortened V by 3 bases and J by 5 bases, and 10 bases separated the two germline ends. This chain's CDR3 is CASSPRRETEAFF. CDR3 in DNA: TGTGCCAGCTCACCCCGGAGGGAGACTGAAGCTTTCTTT. Combining the CDR3 with reference TRBV18 and TRBJ1-1 gives the whole variable domain NAGVMQNPRHLVRRRGQEARLRCSPMKGHSHVYWYRQLPEEGLKFMVYLQKENIIDESGMPKERFSAEFPKEGPSILRIQQVVRGDSAAYFCASSPRRETEAFFGQGTRLTVV.

The V gene is TRBV2, the J gene TRBJ1-5, with 9 bases identical to TRBD1. The germline gives CDR1 SNHLY, CDR2 FYNNEI. The J segment lost 7 bases and the V segment lost 6 bases, leaving 4 bases of the junction unmatched. This CDR3 is 13 amino acids long. The chain's CDR3 is CASRNRGQQPQHF. The CDR3 DNA is TGTGCCAGCAGAAACAGGGGGCAACAGCCCCAGCATTTT.

V is TRBV5-1 and J is TRBJ1-6, with TRBD1 as a possible D gene (6 bases). Trimming left V 0 bases short and J 10 bases short, with 17 bases between. The CDR3 sequence is 16 residues long. Germline lookup yields CDR1 SGHRS and CDR2 YFSETQ. Here the CDR3 reads CASSLEAQGTPSPLHF. CDR3 nucleotides: TGCGCCAGCAGCTTGGAGGCTCAGGGGACCCCATCACCCCTCCACTTT. Variable domain in full (rest from reference TRBV5-1 and TRBJ1-6): KAGVTQTPRYLIKTRGQQVTLSCSPISGHRSVSWYQQTPGQGLQFLFEYFSETQRNKGNFPGRFSGRQFSNSRSEMNVSTLELGDSALYLCASSLEAQGTPSPLHFGNGTRLTVT.

This clone appeared a single time. This sequence joins TRBV7-9 and TRBJ1-1, with TRBD1 identical over 8 bases. Trimming removed 0 bases from V and 4 bases from J; junction bases left unmatched: 1. Germline CDR1 and CDR2: SEHNR and FQNEAQ (reference sequence). This CDR3 contains 14 residues. The CDR3 DNA reads as TGTGCCAGCAGCTTAGCCACAGGGGGCACTGAAGCTTTCTTT. Protein product: CASSLATGGTEAFF.

The chain has TRBV7-3 and TRBJ2-2, with 9 bases fitting TRBD2. Trimming cost V 4 bases and J 6 bases; bases outside gene matches: 6. Germline assignment: CDR1 SGHTA and CDR2 FQGTGA. The CDR3 length is 15 residues. The CDR3 DNA reads TGTGCCAGCAGCTCTAACAGCGGGGGGTCCGGGGAGCTGTTTTTT. Encoded protein: CASSSNSGGSGELFF.

The J gene is TRBJ2-3, the V gene TRBV18; D ambiguous. The germline CDR1 and CDR2 sequences are KGHSH and LQKENI. Trimming stripped 3 bases from V and 3 bases from J, with 4 bases between. The CDR3 runs 12 residues. The CDR3 region has the DNA TGTGCCAGCTCACCCCCTACAGATACGCAGTATTTT. Residues: CASSPPTDTQYF. Complete variable domain (other parts from reference TRBV18 and TRBJ2-3): NAGVMQNPRHLVRRRGQEARLRCSPMKGHSHVYWYRQLPEEGLKFMVYLQKENIIDESGMPKERFSAEFPKEGPSILRIQQVVRGDSAAYFCASSPPTDTQYFGPGTRLTVL.

The gene calls are TRBV5-4 and TRBJ2-1, with 7 bases fitting TRBD2. Germline CDR1 SGHNT, CDR2 YYREEE (reference sequence). The CDR3 contains 16 residues. Trimming at V came to 0 bases and at J to 5 bases, leaving 8 bases not matched to a gene. CDR3 residues: CASSLVGPAGHNEQFF. The CDR3 nucleotides read TGTGCCAGCAGCTTGGTTGGACCAGCGGGGCACAATGAGCAGTTCTTC.

For the CDR3, the DNA is TGTGCCAGCGGCAGGGGGTCCACGAACACTGAAGCTTTCTTT. Protein sequence: CASGRGSTNTEAFF. The J gene is TRBJ1-1, the V gene TRBV27, with 7 bases aligning to TRBD1. Germline values: CDR1 MNHEY, CDR2 SMNVEV (reference sequence). The CDR3 extends over 14 amino acids. With V trimmed by 8 bases and J by 1 base, 7 bases remained unmatched.